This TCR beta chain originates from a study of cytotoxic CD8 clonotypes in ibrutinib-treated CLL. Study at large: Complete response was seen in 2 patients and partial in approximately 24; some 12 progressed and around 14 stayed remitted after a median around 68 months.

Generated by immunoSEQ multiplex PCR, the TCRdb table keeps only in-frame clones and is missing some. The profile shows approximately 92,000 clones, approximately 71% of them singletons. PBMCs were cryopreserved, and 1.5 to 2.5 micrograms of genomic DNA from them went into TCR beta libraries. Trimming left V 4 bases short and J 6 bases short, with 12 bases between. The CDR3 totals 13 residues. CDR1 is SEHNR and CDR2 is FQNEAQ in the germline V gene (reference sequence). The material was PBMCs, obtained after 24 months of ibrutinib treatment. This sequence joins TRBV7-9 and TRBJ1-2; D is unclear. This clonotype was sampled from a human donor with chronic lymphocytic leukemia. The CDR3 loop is CASSSYPPDGYTF. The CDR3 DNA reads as TGTGCCAGCAGCTCCTACCCCCCGGATGGCTACACCTTC.